This T cell receptor (beta chain) derives from a study of identical twins. Findings and caveats of the study: For monozygotic twins, models underestimated out-of-frame TCR alpha sharing. Invariant MAIT and iNKT cells could partly confound zero-insertion analyses.

Unmatched junction bases numbered 3, after V lost 6 bases and J lost 5 bases. The CDR3 is 14 residues long. This clonotype has only a few counts. Its antigen is as yet unknown. cDNA carried unique molecular identifiers, and a universal primer site was added by template switching. Each CDR3 protein is one row after TCRdb ran MiXCR on the 5' RACE reads. The sample includes 450,000 to 600,000 distinct CDR3 sequences, about a fifth seen only once; the top ten take about 0.48%. These data were also filed under a second study, of yellow fever vaccine responses in identical twins.

V usage is TRBV12-3 or TRBV12-4 and J usage is TRBJ2-7; 14 nucleotides match TRBD2. The TCR was taken from a young woman in good health. The material sequenced was CD4+ T cells sorted from blood. CDR3 nucleotides: TGTGCCAGCAGCAGACTAGCGGGAGGGCACGAGCAGTACTTC. Its translation: CASSRLAGGHEQYF.